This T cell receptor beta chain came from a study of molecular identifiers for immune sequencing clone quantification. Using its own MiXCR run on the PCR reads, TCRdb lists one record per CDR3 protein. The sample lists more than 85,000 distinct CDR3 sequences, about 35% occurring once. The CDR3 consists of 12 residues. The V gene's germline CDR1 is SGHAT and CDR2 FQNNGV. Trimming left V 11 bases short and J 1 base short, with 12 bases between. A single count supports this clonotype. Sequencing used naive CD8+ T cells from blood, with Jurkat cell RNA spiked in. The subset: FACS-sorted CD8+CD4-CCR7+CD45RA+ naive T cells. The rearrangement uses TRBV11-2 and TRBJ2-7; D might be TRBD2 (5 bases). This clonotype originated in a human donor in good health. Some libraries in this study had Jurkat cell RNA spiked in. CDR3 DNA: TGTGCCTCAACGGAGGCGTCCTACGAGCAGTACTTC. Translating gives CASTEASYEQYF.